Each of the 6 T cell receptor beta chains below was sequenced from the same sample in a study of blood T cell repertoires in COVID-19. Some clones are missing from TCRdb's copy, which holds only in-frame ones; the method was immunoSEQ multiplex PCR. This table has a few hundred thousand clones, around 83% appearing once. Material for sequencing was PBMCs or T cells enriched from blood (not recorded which). Receptors originate from a man in his forties who had been exposed to COVID-19.

This chain links TRBV6-5 with TRBJ1-2, with D possibly being TRBD1 (6 bases). Germline CDR1 is MNHEY and CDR2 is SVGAGI. The CDR3 covers 11 residues. V lost 11 bases to trimming and J lost 7 bases, with 14 bases between them. In DNA, the CDR3 is TGTGCCCTACAGGGTCTGGGTGGCTACACCTTC. Translation gives CALQGLGGYTF.

The V call is TRBV10-3, the J call TRBJ1-3; tentative D call: TRBD1 (5 bases). The CDR3 contains 17 residues. Deletions cut 11 bases from V and 0 bases from J, with 23 bases between. Germline V gene data show CDR1 as ENHRY and CDR2 as SYGVKD. CDR3 loop: CASTTPSGLSSGNTIYF. The DNA for the CDR3 is TGTGCCTCCACGACCCCCTCGGGACTGAGCTCTGGAAACACCATATATTTT.

The chain combines TRBV11-3 with TRBJ2-7, with D unclear. This CDR3 is 12 amino acids long. V lost 5 bases to trimming and J lost 3 bases, with 8 bases between them. Germline V gene lookup returns CDR1 SGHNT and CDR2 YENEEA. In DNA form, the CDR3 reads TGTGCCAGCAGCCTCCGAGACTACGAGCAGTACTTC. As protein: CASSLRDYEQYF. Complete variable domain (other parts from reference TRBV11-3 and TRBJ2-7): EAGVVQSPRYKIIEKKQPVAFWCNPISGHNTLYWYLQNLGQGPELLIRYENEEAVDDSQLPKDRFSAERLKGVDSTLKIQPAELGDSAVYLCASSLRDYEQYFGPGTRLTVT.

The rearrangement joins TRBV24-1 to TRBJ2-3; 7 bases align to TRBD2. CDR3 length equals 17 residues. J gave up 2 bases and V 3 bases, and 10 bases lay outside the gene matches. CDR1 and CDR2 (germline): KGHDR, SFDVKD. CDR3 nucleotide sequence: TGTGCCACCAGTGATGGGGGAGCGGGAATAGACACAGATACGCAGTATTTT. This gives the protein CATSDGGAGIDTDTQYF.

The chain carries TRBV19 and TRBJ2-7, with TRBD2 as a possible D gene (6 bases). V gave up 5 bases and J gave up 2 bases, with 22 bases separating them. CDR1 and CDR2 (germline): LNHDA, SQIVND (reference sequence). The CDR3 is made up of 17 amino acids. CDR3 loop: CASSAASSGTQTYEQYF. The CDR3 region has the DNA TGTGCCAGTAGTGCCGCCTCTTCCGGGACTCAGACCTACGAGCAGTACTTC.

On this clone: The sample carries other DNA sequences with the same CDR3. V gene TRBV12-3 or TRBV12-4 combines with J gene TRBJ1-1, with D tentatively TRBD1 (5 bases). The CDR3 has 13 residues. The germline V and J ends were trimmed by 3 bases and 5 bases, with 10 bases remaining between them. CDR3 region: CASSFSGGTEAFF. The CDR3 bases are TGTGCCAGCAGTTTCTCTGGGGGGACTGAAGCTTTCTTT.